This T cell receptor (beta chain) was identified during a study of blood T cell repertoires in COVID-19. Study-wide context: From T cells, B-cell-depleted T cells, or PBMCs came the material, which was cDNA or gDNA.

Profiled with immunoSEQ multiplex PCR; TCRdb holds only in-frame clones, not every one. The sample yields 150,000 to 200,000 clones, just under 85% seen once. Germline CDR1 is MNHNS and CDR2 is SASEGT. CDR3 length: 18 residues. V dropped 2 bases and J dropped 3; count of bases not matched to a gene: 15. The chain links TRBV6-1 to TRBJ1-2; 7 positions match TRBD1. The source is an elderly woman with acute or convalescent COVID-19. The sample taken for sequencing was peripheral blood. The CDR3 loop is CASSERKGQAFSDYGYTF. CDR3 bases: TGTGCCAGCAGTGAACGGAAAGGACAGGCTTTTTCCGACTATGGCTACACCTTC.